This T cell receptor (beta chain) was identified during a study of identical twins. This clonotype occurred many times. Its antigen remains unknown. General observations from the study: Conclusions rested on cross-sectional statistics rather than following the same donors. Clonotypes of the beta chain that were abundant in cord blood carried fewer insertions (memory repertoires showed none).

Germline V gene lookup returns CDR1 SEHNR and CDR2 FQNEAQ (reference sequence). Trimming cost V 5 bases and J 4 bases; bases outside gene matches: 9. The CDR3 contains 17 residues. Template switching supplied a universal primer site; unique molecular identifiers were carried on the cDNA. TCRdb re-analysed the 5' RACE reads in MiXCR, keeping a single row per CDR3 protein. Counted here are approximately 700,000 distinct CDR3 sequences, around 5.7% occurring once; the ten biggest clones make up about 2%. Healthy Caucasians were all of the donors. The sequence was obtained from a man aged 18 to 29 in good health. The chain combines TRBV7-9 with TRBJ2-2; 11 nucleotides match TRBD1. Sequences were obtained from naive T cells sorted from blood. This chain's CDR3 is CASSPVGQGASTGELFF. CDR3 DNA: TGTGCCAGCAGCCCCGTTGGACAGGGGGCAAGCACCGGGGAGCTGTTTTTT.